This TCR beta chain was observed in a study of Ad26.COV2.S vaccination and SARS-CoV-2 variants. Treatment described: 19 received Ad26.COV2.S at low or high dose, single or two shots; 5 received placebo; per-sample allocation not given. Collection of samples fell on day 63 after the first vaccine or placebo injection. Clones were sequenced by immunoSEQ multiplex PCR, and TCRdb holds only the in-frame ones, with some missing. The sample comprises a few hundred thousand clones, 83% of which are singletons, and approximately 7% rests with the top ten. CDR1 and CDR2 from the germline V gene are SGHTA and FQGNSA. V lost 5 bases, J lost 1 base, and 12 bases stayed unmatched. The CDR3 length is 17 residues.

The rearrangement uses TRBV7-2 and TRBJ2-3, with 7 bases identical to TRBD1. This TCR came from a person between 18 and 60 years old who received the Ad26.COV2.S COVID-19 vaccine or a placebo. The sequences come from peripheral blood, collected in a trial of Ad26.COV2.S vaccine versus placebo. CDR3 nucleotide sequence: TGTGCCAGCAGCAGCGGACAGGACATCGAGGGCACAGATACGCAGTATTTT. Translated: CASSSGQDIEGTDTQYF.